The clone carrying this T cell receptor beta chain turned up a few times. The antigen remains undetermined. TCRalpha and TCRbeta libraries used 5'RACE with constant-segment primers and UMIs. TCRdb re-called the 5' RACE reads with MiXCR, one entry per CDR3 protein. The table records about 600,000 distinct CDR3 sequences, 20% to 25% of them present only once. This entry belongs to a study of T-cell memory formation after mild COVID-19. Notes on the study in general: Clones contracting across day 15 to 85 had a balanced CD4/CD8 profile; later expanding clones leaned CD4+.

The CDR3 covers 16 residues. Unmatched junction bases numbered 3, after V lost 1 base and J lost 2 bases. Germline V gene data show CDR1 as SGHRS and CDR2 as YFSETQ. The sequencing input was PBMCs or a T cell subset sorted from them (not recorded which). This receptor was obtained from an adult woman who had mild COVID-19 (a few samples of this study predate the infection). Cell type and time point are not known. The genes are TRBV5-1 and TRBJ2-5; 12 bases align to TRBD2. Written as DNA, the CDR3 is TGCGCCAGCAGCTTGCCGCTAGCGGGAGGGCAAGAGACCCAGTACTTC. Translated, it gives CASSLPLAGGQETQYF.